The present T cell receptor (beta chain) was sequenced within a study of sequential checkpoint blockade in melanoma (dated by TCRdb to the late 2010s). At the level of the whole study: Using 1:1 randomization, the trial assigned patients either to first-line nivolumab followed by ipilimumab (arm A) or to ipilimumab followed by nivolumab (arm B). Maintenance nivolumab came after both trial sequences. DNA from more than 70 pretreatment melanoma tumor samples was subjected to TCRbeta immunosequencing. For approximately 20 patients, matched tumor biopsies were taken both before treatment and at week 13, after single-agent nivolumab (arm A) or ipilimumab (arm B). About 80% of the matched tumor biopsy pairs taken before and after treatment were from the same lesion.

The meaning of the sample's treatment or condition label: randomized to nivolumab then ipilimumab (arm A) or the reverse (arm B). No trial patient had received prior DNA-damaging chemotherapy. The samples were obtained from melanoma patients enrolled in CheckMate 064, an open-label, randomized phase II trial testing sequential checkpoint blockade. Tumor TCR sequencing used genomic DNA from formalin-fixed paraffin-embedded (FFPE) tissue samples. TCRbeta CDR3 regions were immunosequenced from genomic DNA with the immunoSEQ Assay. Before high-throughput sequencing, genomic DNA was amplified using bias-controlled multiplex PCR. Concerning the study's data processing: To quantify the absolute abundance of each unique TCRbeta CDR3 region, the sequences were collapsed and filtered. Clonality, defined as 1 minus Pielou's evenness, was calculated using productive rearrangements only. Tumor T-cell fraction was computed by normalizing TCRbeta template counts to usable DNA, estimated from several housekeeping genes. Clones with significantly greater frequencies in on-treatment versus baseline samples were identified using a previously published method. TCRdb retrieved this table from immuneACCESS and kept in-frame rearrangements only. Not all clones are present; in checked studies, unresolved V genes account for under half, and no reason is known for the remainder. The D gene and trimming were derived from the DNA, and the V and J assignments and clone size from that table. The sample table holds nearly 2,500 clones, of which about 15% were seen once. Clones ranked in the top ten supply about 17% of the sample.

Summary of the overall study and its limitations: Larger, independent patient cohorts are needed to validate the response-prediction model that combines TCR metrics and mutation burden. Tumor T-cell fraction and clonality were correlated with PD-L1 staining and CD8+ T-cell counts, but not with mutational load. In the nivolumab-first arm (arm A), an association was found between pretreatment tumor TIL clonality and response (P = .04). Within-arm analyses of tumor T-cell fraction were limited by small sample sizes and reduced statistical power. Clinical benefit was about 30 times more likely to be achieved by patients whose tumor T-cell fraction and clonality increased by week 13.

Ends trimmed: V by 5 bases, J by 5 bases; bases unmatched to a gene: 5. Reading from cysteine to phenylalanine, the CDR3 counts 15 amino acids. Of the read, only the CDR3 DNA is kept; its 45 bases are in frame from base 1. Via the germline V gene (reference sequence), CDR1 is LNHDA and CDR2 SQIVND. Comment on this clone: Its antigen is not yet known. No much larger clone exists at a distance of one base, and base qualities are not known.

This clonotype was obtained from a human donor with melanoma. Source: tumor tissue (inferred from file names), taken from a patient given nivolumab and ipilimumab in sequence. The sequence joins TRBV19 to TRBJ2-2; a stretch of 10 junction bases matches TRBD1. CDR3 loop: CASSADRGWTGELFF. The sequenced DNA: TGTGCCAGTAGTGCGGACAGGGGGTGGACCGGGGAGCTGTTTTTT.